These T cell receptor beta chains were read from a single sample in a study of T cell responses to AZD1222 COVID-19 vaccine. The protocol was immunoSEQ multiplex PCR, while the TCRdb copy is restricted to in-frame clones and leaves out a portion. The table records about 210,000 clones, roughly 94% of them present only once. The specimen was peripheral blood, collected 28 days after the second dose of the MenACWY control vaccine. The source of these receptors is an adult who received the MenACWY meningococcal vaccine as a control. CDR3s include the opening cysteine and the closing phenylalanine or tryptophan. The order of the fields is clone size, J gene, V gene, D gene, CDR3 DNA, CDR3 protein. The D gene is left open where the match is weak. The size entry is marked missing in some rows and otherwise reads once, few, many or a size class.

>NA|TRBJ2-7|TRBV5-6|TRBD2
TGTGCCAGCAGAGACCTAGCGGCCCCGACGGGGGAGCAGTACTTC
CASRDLAAPTGEQYF
>NA|TRBJ1-5|TRBV5-3|NA
TGTGCCAGAAGCTTGGGCCACTCTAGCAATCAGCCCCAGCATTTT
CARSLGHSSNQPQHF
>NA|TRBJ2-3|TRBV7-3|NA
TGTGCCAGCAGCTTAGGATATAGGGGATCAGATACGCAGTATTTT
CASSLGYRGSDTQYF
>NA|TRBJ1-1|TRBV9|NA
TGTGCCAGCGGGAACAGCTTGAACACTGAAGCTTTCTTT
CASGNSLNTEAFF
>once|TRBJ2-7|TRBV7-8|NA
TGTGCCAGCAGCTTAGCAGGTTCGACCTACGAGCAGTACTTC
CASSLAGSTYEQYF
>once|TRBJ1-1|TRBV4-1|TRBD1
TGCGCCAGCAGCCAAGTCGGACGGACAGGGTTTTACACTGAAGCTTTCTTT
CASSQVGRTGFYTEAFF
>NA|TRBJ2-7|TRBV18|NA
TGTGCCAGCTCACCGAGATTGGGGGACACCCCCTACGAGCAGTACTTC
CASSPRLGDTPYEQYF
>NA|TRBJ2-1|TRBV9|TRBD2
TGTGCCAGCAGCGCAACGATTAGCGGGGACAATGAGCAGTTCTTC
CASSATISGDNEQFF
>once|TRBJ1-1|TRBV10-3|NA
TGTGCCATCAGTGGGACCACGACGGGAGAAGCTTTCTTT
CAISGTTTGEAFF
>NA|TRBJ2-6|TRBV28|NA
TGTGCCAGTCGAAACCCTGGGGCCAACGTCCTGACTTTC
CASRNPGANVLTF
>once|TRBJ1-2|TRBV30|NA
TGTGCCTGGACCCTCGGGACCAATTATGGCTACACCTTC
CAWTLGTNYGYTF
>NA|TRBJ1-1|TRBV5-1|TRBD1
TGCGCCAGCAGTAGGGACAGGGCCGTCACTGAAGCTTTCTTT
CASSRDRAVTEAFF
>NA|TRBJ1-3|TRBV4-1|NA
TGCGCCAGCAGCCAAGTTCAGGGCGCATCAGGAAACACCATATATTTT
CASSQVQGASGNTIYF
>NA|TRBJ1-6|TRBV6-5|NA
TGTGCCAGCAGTTACTCACGGCCGATTAATTCACCCCTCCACTTT
CASSYSRPINSPLHF
>once|TRBJ2-1|TRBV2|NA
TGTGCCAGCAGTGAATTGGCTAGGGGCAATGAGCAGTTCTTC
CASSELARGNEQFF
>NA|TRBJ2-4|TRBV3-1/TRBV3-2|TRBD1
TGTGCCAGCAGCCAAGTGCCCGACAGGGGTACAAACATTCAGTACTTC
CASSQVPDRGTNIQYF
>NA|TRBJ2-3|TRBV7-3|TRBD2
TGTGCCAGCAGCTCCGGACTAGCGGGAAACACAGATACGCAGTATTTT
CASSSGLAGNTDTQYF